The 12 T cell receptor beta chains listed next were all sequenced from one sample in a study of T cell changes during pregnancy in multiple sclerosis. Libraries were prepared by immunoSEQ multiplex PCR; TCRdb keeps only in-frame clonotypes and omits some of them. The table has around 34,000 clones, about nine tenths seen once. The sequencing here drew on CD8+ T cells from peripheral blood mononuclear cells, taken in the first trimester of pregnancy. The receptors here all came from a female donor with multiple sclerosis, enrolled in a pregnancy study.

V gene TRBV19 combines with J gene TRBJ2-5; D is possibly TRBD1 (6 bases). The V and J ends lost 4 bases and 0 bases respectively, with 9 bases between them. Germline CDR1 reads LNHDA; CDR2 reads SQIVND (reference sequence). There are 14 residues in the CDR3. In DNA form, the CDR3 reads TGTGCCAGTAGTACTTGGACAGACCAAGAGACCCAGTACTTC. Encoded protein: CASSTWTDQETQYF.

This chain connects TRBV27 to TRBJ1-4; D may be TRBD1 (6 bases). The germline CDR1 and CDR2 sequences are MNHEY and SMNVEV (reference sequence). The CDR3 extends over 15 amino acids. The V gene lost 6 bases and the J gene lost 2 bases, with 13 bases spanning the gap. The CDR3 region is CASSPDRSTNEKLFF. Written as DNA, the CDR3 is TGTGCCAGCAGCCCCGACAGGTCGACTAATGAAAAACTGTTTTTT.

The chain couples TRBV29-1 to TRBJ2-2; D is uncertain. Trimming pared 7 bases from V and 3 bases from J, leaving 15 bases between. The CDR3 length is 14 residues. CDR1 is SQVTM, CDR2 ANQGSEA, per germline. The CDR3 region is CSASFRVDTGELFF. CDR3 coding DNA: TGCAGCGCCTCATTCCGAGTGGACACCGGGGAGCTGTTTTTT.

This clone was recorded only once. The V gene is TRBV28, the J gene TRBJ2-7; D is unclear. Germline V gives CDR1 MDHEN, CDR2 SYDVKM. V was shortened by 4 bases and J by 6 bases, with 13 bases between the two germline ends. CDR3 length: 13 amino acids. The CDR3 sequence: CASSYKAGSEQYF. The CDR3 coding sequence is TGTGCCAGCAGTTATAAGGCAGGATCCGAGCAGTACTTC.

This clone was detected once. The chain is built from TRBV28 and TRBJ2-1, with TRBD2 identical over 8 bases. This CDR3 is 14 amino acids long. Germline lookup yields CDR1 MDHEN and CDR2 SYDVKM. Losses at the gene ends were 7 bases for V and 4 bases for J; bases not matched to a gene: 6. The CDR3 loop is CASTLLAGYNEQFF. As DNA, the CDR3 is TGTGCCAGCACCCTTCTAGCGGGTTACAATGAGCAGTTCTTC.

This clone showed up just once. The CDR3: CASSQRAGTYEQYF. CDR3 DNA: TGCGCCAGCAGCCAGAGAGCGGGGACCTACGAGCAGTACTTC. The V gene is TRBV4-1, the J gene TRBJ2-7; TRBD2 matches 7 bases. With V trimmed by 3 bases and J by 2 bases, 4 bases remained unmatched. Germline V gene data show CDR1 as MGHRA and CDR2 as YSYEKL. The CDR3 sequence is 14 residues long.

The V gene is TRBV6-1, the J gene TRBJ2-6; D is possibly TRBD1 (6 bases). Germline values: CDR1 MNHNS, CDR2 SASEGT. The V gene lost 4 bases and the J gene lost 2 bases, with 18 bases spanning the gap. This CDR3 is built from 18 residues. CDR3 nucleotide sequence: TGTGCCAGCAGTGTTCCCAGGGGAATAATGACTGGGGCCAACGTCCTGACTTTC. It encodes CASSVPRGIMTGANVLTF.

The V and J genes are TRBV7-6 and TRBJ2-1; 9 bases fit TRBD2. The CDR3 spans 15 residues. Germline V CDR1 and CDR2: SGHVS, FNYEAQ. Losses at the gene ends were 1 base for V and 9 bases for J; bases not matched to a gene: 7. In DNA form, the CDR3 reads TGTGCCAGCAGCTTAGTAATAGCGGGAGCTGGTGAGCAGTTCTTC. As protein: CASSLVIAGAGEQFF.

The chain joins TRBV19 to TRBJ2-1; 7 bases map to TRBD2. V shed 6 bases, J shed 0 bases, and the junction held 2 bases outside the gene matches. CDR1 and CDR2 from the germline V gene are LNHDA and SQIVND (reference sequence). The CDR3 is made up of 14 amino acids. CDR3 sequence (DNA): TGTGCCAGTAGCCGGACTAGCTCCTACAATGAGCAGTTCTTC. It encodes CASSRTSSYNEQFF.

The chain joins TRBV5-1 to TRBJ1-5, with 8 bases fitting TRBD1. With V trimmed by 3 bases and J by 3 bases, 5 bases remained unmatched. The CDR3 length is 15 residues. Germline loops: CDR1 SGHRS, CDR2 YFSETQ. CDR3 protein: CASSSTGDPNQPQHF. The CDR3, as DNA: TGCGCCAGCAGCTCGACAGGGGACCCCAATCAGCCCCAGCATTTT.

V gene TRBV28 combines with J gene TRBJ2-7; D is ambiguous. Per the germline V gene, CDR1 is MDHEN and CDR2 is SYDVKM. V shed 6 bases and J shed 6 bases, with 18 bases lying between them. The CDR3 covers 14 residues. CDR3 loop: CASSPRELPFEQYF. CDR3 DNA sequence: TGTGCCAGCAGCCCCCGTGAACTCCCCTTCGAGCAGTACTTC.

The CDR3 DNA is TGTGCCAGTAGTGCGGGACTTTACAATGAGCAGTTCTTC. Translating it yields CASSAGLYNEQFF. The rearrangement joins TRBV19 to TRBJ2-1; D may be TRBD2 (6 bases). Germline CDR1 is LNHDA and CDR2 is SQIVND (reference sequence). This CDR3 has 13 residues. The germline V and J ends were trimmed by 5 bases and 4 bases, with 9 bases remaining between them.